This T cell receptor beta chain comes out of a study of T-cell reconstitution after alpha-beta-depleted transplantation in children. Study-level findings and limits: Newly produced T cells mostly accounted for T-cell counts and diversity one year post-transplant. Recipient T cells and thymic progenitors that survived were the source of the high TCRbeta diversity seen at day 60 in some patients.

Ten or more counts support this clonotype. What it binds is not known. Unique molecular identifiers were used to barcode this TCRbeta library. TCRdb re-derived calls from the PCR reads in MiXCR, one entry per CDR3 protein. This sample has about 200,000 distinct CDR3 sequences; roughly 7.1% occur once, and the top ten carry approximately 5.7%. Trimming shortened V by 2 bases and J by 6 bases, and 14 bases separated the two germline ends. CDR1 is SGHRS and CDR2 is YFSETQ in the germline V gene. The CDR3 has 14 amino acids. The sequenced sample was PBMCs, obtained before TCRalphabeta/CD19-depleted stem cell transplant. This sequence joins TRBV5-1 and TRBJ1-1; D gene uncertain. The origin of this receptor is a boy aged 2 to 9 with acute lymphoblastic leukemia, due to receive a stem cell transplant. CDR3 amino acids: CASSLTGRISEAFF. The CDR3 coding sequence is TGCGCCAGCAGCTTAACCGGGAGGATTTCTGAAGCTTTCTTT.